This T cell receptor beta chain was identified during a study of regulatory T cells in long-lasting Graves disease. Trimming took 3 bases from V and 7 from J, leaving 11 bases between them. The CDR3 runs 14 residues. Per the germline V gene, CDR1 is SGDLS and CDR2 is YYNGEE. HTBI primers from iRepertoire and Arm-PCR of CDR3 regions yielded the TCR beta libraries. TCRdb analysed the multiplex PCR reads with MiXCR anew, one entry per CDR3 protein. The data contain a few hundred thousand distinct CDR3 sequences, 20% to 25% of them singletons. The study's findings and limits: TCR diversity was lower in persistent Graves' patients (versus newly diagnosed ones).

Concerning this clonotype: What it binds is not known.

This sample's time point: persistent/refractory GD, antithyroid drugs over 5 years with positive TRAb. There was RNA extracted from PBMCs, and the TCR library was made from it. This clonotype originated in a female donor with Graves disease. The specimen was peripheral blood mononuclear cells (PBMCs), collected when the disease was refractory, from a patient treated with antithyroid drugs. The chain combines TRBV9 with TRBJ1-6; D is perhaps TRBD1 (6 bases). The CDR3 sequence is CASSATGLNSPLHF. CDR3 coding DNA: TGTGCCAGCAGCGCGACAGGTCTCAATTCACCCCTCCACTTT.